Presented here are 5 T cell receptor beta chains from one specimen sequenced in a study of T cells in Graves' hyperthyroidism and ophthalmopathy. TCR beta CDR3 regions were amplified from RNA. Researchers ran a first-round RT-PCR on the TCR CDR3 using the HTBI primer set. One entry per CDR3 protein, called by TCRdb with MiXCR from the multiplex PCR reads. The sample has around 690,000 distinct CDR3 sequences; around 20% are singletons. The sample was blood. Receptors originate from a man aged 30 to 45 with Graves' ophthalmopathy.

This clonotype was recorded a few times. The chain recombines TRBV24-1 with TRBJ2-3, with D perhaps matching TRBD1 (5 bases). The CDR3 is made up of 15 amino acids. The V and J ends lost 3 bases and 4 bases respectively, with 13 bases between them. Looked up from germline, CDR1 is KGHDR and CDR2 is SFDVKD. CDR3 protein: CATSDPRWGPDTQYF. CDR3 in DNA: TGTGCCACCAGTGATCCCCGATGGGGCCCAGATACGCAGTATTTT.

The table lists this clonotype with many counts. The chain is built from TRBV30 and TRBJ2-1, with D perhaps matching TRBD2 (6 bases). Germline V gives CDR1 GTSNPN, CDR2 SVGIG (reference sequence). Trimming pared 3 bases from V and 6 bases from J, leaving 18 bases between. There are 15 residues in the CDR3. The CDR3 DNA reads as TGTGCCTGGAGGGAGACTAGAAGAAGGGCCAATGAGCAGTTCTTC. Encoded protein: CAWRETRRRANEQFF.

This clonotype occurred many times. CDR3 bases: TGTGCCTGGGAAGGAACAGGGGGCGTAGTGGATACGCAGTATTTT. The encoded protein is CAWEGTGGVVDTQYF. The chain joins TRBV30 to TRBJ2-3; 9 bases fit TRBD1. The V gene end was trimmed by 5 bases and the J gene end by 6 bases; junction bases not matched to a gene: 12. Germline CDR1 reads GTSNPN; CDR2 reads SVGIG (reference sequence). The CDR3 covers 15 residues.

Only a few counts were recorded for this clonotype. The chain carries TRBV20-1 and TRBJ2-1; D is tentatively TRBD1 or TRBD2 (6 bases each). CDR1 DFQATT and CDR2 SNEGSKA come from the germline V gene (reference sequence). V was trimmed by 0 bases and J by 9 bases, leaving 21 bases between them. CDR3 size: 16 residues. The CDR3 DNA reads TGCAGTGCTAGAGAGGCCGGGGGCTTATGGAGGGGTGAGCAGTTCTTC. This sequence encodes CSAREAGGLWRGEQFF.

A note on this clonotype: Given the absence of the conserved phenylalanine or tryptophan at the CDR3 end, a read error is likely. In nucleotides, the CDR3 is TGTGCCAGCAGTTTAGAGGTCCGAGAGACCCAGTACCTC. Translation gives CASSLEVRETQYL. The chain recombines TRBV12-3 or TRBV12-4 with TRBJ2-5; D unresolved. The CDR3 runs 13 residues. The V and J ends lost 1 base and 4 bases respectively, with 7 bases between them.